This is a list of T cell receptor beta chains from one sample in a study of OX40 agonist ivuxolimab in advanced cancers. The assay was immunoSEQ multiplex PCR, and TCRdb's table has in-frame clones only and misses some. The repertoire includes 70,000 to 85,000 clones, 90% to 95% of them detected once, and approximately 11% sits in the top ten. The source material was CD4+ or CD8+ T cells sorted from blood, sampled in a trial of the OX40 agonist ivuxolimab. Receptors originate from an adult with an advanced solid tumor such as melanoma, head and neck, liver or kidney cancer. Both conserved end residues are part of each CDR3. A D gene is named only where the DNA matches it firmly. For some rows the clone size is stated as once, few or many, or as a class when expanded; others skip it.

TRBV4-3	-	TRBD1	TRBJ2-1	CASSQDPDRGGNTEQFF	TGCGCCAGCAGCCAGGATCCGGACAGGGGCGGAAACACTGAGCAGTTCTTC
TRBV7-9	once	-	TRBJ1-1	CASSIPLGSNTEAFF	TGTGCCAGCAGCATCCCTCTAGGGTCGAACACTGAAGCTTTCTTT
TRBV7-2	-	-	TRBJ2-3	CASSPQEISTDTQYF	TGTGCCAGCAGCCCACAGGAGATTAGCACAGATACGCAGTATTTT
TRBV9	once	TRBD2	TRBJ2-7	CASSEYSGSGWPSEQYF	TGTGCCAGCAGCGAGTATAGCGGGAGCGGGTGGCCTTCCGAGCAGTACTTC
TRBV21-1	-	-	TRBJ1-6	CASSRPSPRRGYNSPLHF	TGTGCCAGCAGCAGACCTTCGCCACGGAGGGGGTATAATTCACCCCTCCACTTT
TRBV6-6	-	-	TRBJ2-2	CASSYSAENTGELFF	TGTGCCAGCAGTTACTCCGCAGAGAACACCGGGGAGCTGTTTTTT
TRBV7-9	-	-	TRBJ1-2	CASSSPFTGQGDGYTF	TGTGCCAGCAGCTCCCCGTTTACGGGACAAGGGGATGGCTACACCTTC
TRBV14	-	-	TRBJ1-2	CASSQLDISFPNYGYTF	TGTGCCAGCAGCCAACTTGACATCTCCTTTCCTAACTATGGCTACACCTTC
TRBV6-5	few	-	TRBJ1-1	CASSYFGNTEAFF	TGTGCCAGCAGTTATTTCGGTAACACTGAAGCTTTCTTT
TRBV9	-	TRBD2	TRBJ2-1	CASSVGGRDNEQFF	TGTGCCAGCAGCGTAGGAGGGAGGGACAATGAGCAGTTCTTC
TRBV28	-	-	TRBJ2-3	CASTSSGFYTDTQYF	TGTGCCAGCACCAGTAGCGGATTCTACACAGATACGCAGTATTTT
TRBV5-4	-	-	TRBJ2-3	CASSIKSGEGTQYF	TGTGCCAGCAGCATAAAATCAGGGGAGGGCACGCAGTATTTT
TRBV7-8	-	-	TRBJ1-3	CASSLLGLASGNTIYF	TGTGCCAGCAGCTTATTGGGATTGGCCTCTGGAAACACCATATATTTT
TRBV19	once	-	TRBJ2-1	CAASNHNEQFF	TGTGCCGCATCCAACCACAATGAGCAGTTCTTC
TRBV6-5	-	-	TRBJ2-7	CASKSRYYEQYF	TGTGCCAGCAAAAGCAGATACTACGAGCAGTACTTC
TRBV5-6	-	TRBD2	TRBJ2-4	CASSLNRRERVIQYF	TGTGCCAGCAGCTTGAATCGGCGGGAGAGGGTCATTCAGTACTTC
TRBV7-2	-	-	TRBJ2-1	CAIRRAGRNNEQFF	TGTGCCATCCGGCGGGCGGGCCGGAACAATGAGCAGTTCTTC
TRBV2	few	-	TRBJ1-1	CASRDGRREAFF	TGTGCCAGCAGGGACGGCCGAAGGGAAGCTTTCTTT
TRBV6-1	-	-	TRBJ2-7	CASSELGSLYEQYF	TGTGCCAGCAGTGAATTGGGTTCGCTGTACGAGCAGTACTTC
TRBV7-9	-	-	TRBJ2-2	CASSSAGFAGELFF	TGTGCCAGCAGCTCCGCAGGGTTTGCCGGGGAGCTGTTTTTT
TRBV27	-	-	TRBJ2-7	CASSVTQGTYYEQYF	TGTGCCAGCAGTGTCACCCAGGGGACTTACTACGAGCAGTACTTC
TRBV29-1	-	-	TRBJ2-7	CSARGRGRLYEQYF	TGCAGCGCCCGGGGCAGGGGCCGTCTCTACGAGCAGTACTTC